Following are 14 T cell receptor beta chains from one sample sequenced in a study of blood T cell repertoires in COVID-19. TCRdb's table, derived via immunoSEQ multiplex PCR, lists solely in-frame clones and lacks some. The sample has 25,000 to 35,000 clones, about 88% seen once. The sample taken for sequencing was peripheral blood. These receptors all come from a human donor with acute or convalescent COVID-19. The donor label of this sample is uncertain.

The chain couples TRBV19 to TRBJ2-3; 14 nucleotides align to TRBD2. V shed 6 bases and J 5 bases; nucleotides not matched to a gene: 19. Germline lookup yields CDR1 LNHDA and CDR2 SQIVND (reference sequence). CDR3 size: 20 residues. Here the CDR3 reads CASREWGHPGLAGVRDTQYF. For the CDR3, the DNA is TGTGCCAGTAGGGAATGGGGGCACCCGGGACTAGCGGGAGTTAGAGATACGCAGTATTTT.

The chain has TRBV7-9 and TRBJ2-1; 11 bases line up with TRBD1. The CDR3 is 16 residues long. The V and J ends lost 5 bases and 5 bases, in that order; junction bases with no gene match: 8. Germline loops: CDR1 SEHNR, CDR2 FQNEAQ (reference sequence). The CDR3 loop reads CASSPPRDRGDNEQFF. CDR3 DNA: TGTGCCAGCAGCCCCCCGAGGGACAGGGGGGACAATGAGCAGTTCTTC.

This chain links TRBV24-1 with TRBJ2-7; D may be TRBD1 (6 bases). CDR3 length: 15 residues. The germline gives CDR1 KGHDR, CDR2 SFDVKD. Deletions cut 1 base from V and 4 bases from J, with 13 bases between. The CDR3 DNA is TGTGCCACCAGTGATTTTACCACAGGGTTGTACGAGCAGTACGTC. This translates into CATSDFTTGLYEQYV.

The chain has TRBV7-2 and TRBJ2-7; perhaps TRBD2 as D (6 bases). The CDR3 is made up of 14 amino acids. Trimming removed 4 bases from V and 0 bases from J, with 10 bases in between. Germline V gives CDR1 SGHTA, CDR2 FQGNSA. The CDR3 sequence is CASSSDYFSYEQYF. CDR3 nucleotide sequence: TGTGCCAGCAGCTCGGACTACTTCTCCTACGAGCAGTACTTC.

The genes are TRBV28 and TRBJ2-3; perhaps TRBD2 as D (6 bases). V gave up 2 bases and J gave up 1 base, with 10 bases separating them. The CDR3 is 15 residues long. The V gene's germline CDR1 is MDHEN and CDR2 SYDVKM. CDR3 coding DNA: TGTGCCAGCAGTTTAGCGGGGCCGCGCACAGATACGCAGTATTTT. Its translation is CASSLAGPRTDTQYF.

In its sample, this clone was seen a few times. The rearrangement joins TRBV4-2 to TRBJ2-7, with TRBD2 matching over 11 bases. The CDR3 consists of 16 residues. Germline trimming cut 2 bases from V and 0 bases from J; bases unmatched to any gene: 3. Germline loops: CDR1 LGHNA, CDR2 YNFKEQ. As DNA, the CDR3 is TGTGCCAGCAGCCAACCTCTAGCGGGAGGCTCCTACGAGCAGTACTTC. Amino acid sequence: CASSQPLAGGSYEQYF.

The rearrangement uses TRBV19 and TRBJ1-3; the match to TRBD1 covers 7 bases. The trim removed 2 bases at V and 4 bases at J, leaving 14 bases unmatched. The CDR3 length is 18 residues. Germline V gives CDR1 LNHDA, CDR2 SQIVND (reference sequence). The DNA of the CDR3 is TGTGCCAGTAGTATAAACGACGCCCCGGGACAGAGAGGAAACACCATATATTTT. Protein sequence: CASSINDAPGQRGNTIYF. Complete variable domain (other parts from reference TRBV19 and TRBJ1-3): DGGITQSPKYLFRKEGQNVTLSCEQNLNHDAMYWYRQDPGQGLRLIYYSQIVNDFQKGDIAEGYSVSREKKESFPLTVTSAQKNPTAFYLCASSINDAPGQRGNTIYFGEGSWLTVV.

The J gene is TRBJ2-6, the V gene TRBV29-1; 10 bases agree with TRBD1. The CDR3 contains 15 residues. The germline CDR1 and CDR2 sequences are SQVTM and ANQGSEA. J lost 6 bases, V lost 4 bases, and 6 bases had no gene match. The CDR3 protein is CSVGGTGDAANVLTF. DNA for the CDR3: TGCAGCGTTGGGGGGACAGGGGATGCGGCCAACGTCCTGACTTTC.

V gene TRBV7-2 combines with J gene TRBJ2-7; 10 nucleotides agree with TRBD1. Germline CDR1 SGHTA, CDR2 FQGNSA. The V and J ends lost 4 bases and 1 base, in that order; junction bases with no gene match: 7. CDR3 length equals 16 residues. The CDR3 DNA sequence: TGTGCCAGCAGCTCAGACAGGGGGCAGCCTTCCTACGAGCAGTACTTC. This sequence encodes CASSSDRGQPSYEQYF.

This clone came up a few times. The chain employs TRBV2 and TRBJ2-4; D possibly corresponds to TRBD2 (5 bases). Germline values: CDR1 SNHLY, CDR2 FYNNEI. Trimming shortened V by 3 bases and J by 1 base, and 10 bases separated the two germline ends. The CDR3 contains 15 residues. In nucleotides, the CDR3 is TGTGCCAGCAGTGACGAGGGATTGGCCAAAAACATTCAGTACTTC. This gives the protein CASSDEGLAKNIQYF.

The chain joins TRBV27 to TRBJ1-5; D might be TRBD1 (6 bases). The V end was cut by 5 bases, the J end by 6 bases, with 11 bases between. Germline values: CDR1 MNHEY, CDR2 SMNVEV (reference sequence). The CDR3 is 13 amino acids. The DNA for the CDR3 is TGTGCCAGCAGTATTACAGGGTCTCAGCCCCAGCATTTT. It codes for CASSITGSQPQHF.

The rearrangement uses TRBV18 and TRBJ1-3; TRBD1 might be the D (6 bases). V was cut by 3 bases and J by 1 base, with 10 bases left in between. The CDR3 sequence is 15 residues long. Germline V CDR1 and CDR2: KGHSH, LQKENI. DNA for the CDR3: TGTGCCAGCTCACCGACACAGGGATCTGGAAACACCATATATTTT. Its translation: CASSPTQGSGNTIYF.

The chain has TRBV11-2 and TRBJ1-4, with unresolved D. The CDR3 loop spans 16 amino acids. V was trimmed by 5 bases and J by 7 bases, leaving 20 bases between them. Germline V gene sequence: CDR1 SGHAT, CDR2 FQNNGV. This chain's CDR3 is CASSRVSTSRSEKLFF. The CDR3 region has the DNA TGTGCCAGCAGCCGAGTCTCCACCTCACGGAGTGAAAAACTGTTTTTT. The complete variable domain, with remaining parts taken from reference TRBV11-2 and TRBJ1-4, reads EAGVAQSPRYKIIEKRQSVAFWCNPISGHATLYWYQQILGQGPKLLIQFQNNGVVDDSQLPKDRFSAERLKGVDSTLKIQPAKLEDSAVYLCASSRVSTSRSEKLFFGSGTQLSVL.

This chain joins TRBV24-1 and TRBJ1-3; 7 nucleotides agree with TRBD1. CDR3 length: 14 residues. V lost 3 bases to trimming and J lost 5 bases; unmatched junction nucleotides: 3. CDR1 is KGHDR, CDR2 SFDVKD, per germline. This CDR3 is CATSDPTGRNTIYF. CDR3 bases: TGTGCCACCAGTGATCCGACAGGGAGAAACACCATATATTTT.